This TCR beta chain was sequenced in a study of T cell changes during pregnancy in multiple sclerosis. Here immunoSEQ multiplex PCR was the method, and the copy in TCRdb shows in-frame clones only, minus some. This sample has about 42,000 clones; about nine tenths occur once, and the top ten carry approximately 0.71%. V gave up 4 bases and J gave up 4 bases; unmatched junction bases: 6. CDR1 is LNHDA and CDR2 is SQIVND in the germline V gene (reference sequence). The CDR3 is 15 amino acids. This TCR came from a female donor with multiple sclerosis, enrolled in a pregnancy study. Sequenced here: CD4+ T cells from peripheral blood mononuclear cells, sampled before pregnancy. J is TRBJ2-5 and V is TRBV19, with 10 bases matching TRBD2. CDR3 region: CASSTGTSVGETQYF. Written as DNA, the CDR3 is TGTGCCAGTAGTACCGGGACTAGCGTAGGAGAGACCCAGTACTTC. Looking up the rest from reference TRBV19 and TRBJ2-5 gives the full variable domain: DGGITQSPKYLFRKEGQNVTLSCEQNLNHDAMYWYRQDPGQGLRLIYYSQIVNDFQKGDIAEGYSVSREKKESFPLTVTSAQKNPTAFYLCASSTGTSVGETQYFGPGTRLLVL.